The T cell receptor beta chain described here comes from a study of radiation and T cells in renal cell carcinoma. CDR3 length: 16 residues. The germline V gene encodes CDR1 SGHVS and CDR2 FNYEAQ. Trimming pared 5 bases from V and 1 base from J, leaving 12 bases between. The data were produced by immunoSEQ multiplex PCR, yet TCRdb's version contains in-frame clones alone and is incomplete. The table includes about 150,000 clones, 87% detected once. This clone has just a few counts. Time point in this sample: blood 2 weeks post-SBRT. The sample's treatment: 15 Gy SBRT to primary tumor, nephrectomy 4 weeks later.

The chain carries TRBV7-6 and TRBJ1-6, with D maybe TRBD1 (5 bases). The source was blood, collected from a patient whose treatment included radiotherapy and nephrectomy. The TCR originated in a woman aged 45-59 years with renal cell carcinoma. CDR3 sequence: CASSPEGPSYNSPLHF. The CDR3 DNA follows: TGTGCCAGCAGCCCAGAGGGGCCGTCCTATAATTCACCCCTCCACTTT.